This is a list of T cell receptor beta chains from one sample in a study of cytomegalovirus exposure and HLA in healthy donors. Data came from immunoSEQ multiplex PCR; TCRdb stores just in-frame clones and leaves some out. The sample lists 150,000 to 200,000 clones; 71% were seen once. Input material: PBMCs. These TCRs come from a woman in her twenties or thirties in good health and CMV-seronegative. Both conserved end residues are part of each CDR3. The D gene is left open where the match is weak. The size entry is marked missing in some rows and otherwise reads once, few, many or a size class.

TRBV11-2,TRBJ2-6,NA,NA,CASSLVAGAGANVLTF,TGTGCCAGCAGCTTAGTAGCAGGGGCTGGGGCCAACGTCCTGACTTTC
TRBV19,TRBJ1-1,NA,NA,CASSRGGNTEAFF,TGTGCCAGTAGTCGGGGGGGGAACACTGAAGCTTTCTTT
TRBV10-3,TRBJ1-2,NA,NA,CAISVGRANYGYTF,TGTGCCATCAGTGTCGGGCGGGCTAACTATGGCTACACCTTC
TRBV18,TRBJ1-1,NA,few,CASSSLGGRDAEAFF,TGTGCCAGCTCATCCCTCGGCGGCAGGGATGCTGAAGCTTTCTTT
TRBV9,TRBJ2-5,NA,NA,CASSLGQWSETQYF,TGTGCCAGCAGCCTAGGACAGTGGAGCGAGACCCAGTACTTC
TRBV6-1,TRBJ1-5,NA,NA,CASSEFLSNQPQHF,TGTGCCAGCAGTGAGTTCCTTAGCAATCAGCCCCAGCATTTT
TRBV7-2,TRBJ2-6,TRBD2,NA,CASRSSGGSGANVLTF,TGTGCCAGCAGGTCTAGCGGGGGGTCTGGGGCCAACGTCCTGACTTTC
TRBV4-3,TRBJ2-3,NA,NA,CASSPADSLDTQYF,TGCGCCAGCAGCCCCGCAGACTCATTAGATACGCAGTATTTT
TRBV18,TRBJ1-4,TRBD1,NA,CASSTRTGLNEKLFF,TGTGCCAGCTCAACTAGGACAGGGTTAAATGAAAAACTGTTTTTT
TRBV5-1,TRBJ1-1,TRBD1,once,CASSKTGANTEAFF,TGCGCCAGCAGCAAAACAGGGGCGAACACTGAAGCTTTCTTT
TRBV5-6,TRBJ2-1,TRBD2,NA,CASSLEGLAMEQFF,TGTGCCAGCAGCTTGGAGGGACTAGCCATGGAGCAGTTCTTC
TRBV7-6,TRBJ1-1,NA,NA,CASLNSQNTEAFF,TGTGCCAGCCTCAACAGCCAGAACACTGAAGCTTTCTTT
TRBV29-1,TRBJ2-5,TRBD1,NA,CSARDREEETQYF,TGCAGCGCCCGGGACAGGGAGGAGGAGACCCAGTACTTC
TRBV7-3,TRBJ1-1,TRBD1,NA,CASSSAPPPRGLNTEAFF,TGTGCCAGCAGCTCAGCCCCGCCCCCCAGGGGGTTAAACACTGAAGCTTTCTTT
TRBV28,TRBJ2-3,TRBD2,NA,CASSVSGVRTDTQYF,TGTGCCAGCAGTGTTAGCGGGGTGCGCACAGATACGCAGTATTTT
TRBV7-3,TRBJ2-5,NA,NA,CASSPRGHETQYF,TGTGCCAGCAGCCCCCGTGGCCACGAGACCCAGTACTTC
TRBV9,TRBJ1-2,TRBD1,once,CASSVEDRGRVFGYTF,TGTGCCAGCAGCGTGGAGGACAGGGGGCGCGTTTTTGGCTACACCTTC
TRBV7-8,TRBJ2-3,NA,once,CASSPTYGGRGDTQYF,TGTGCCAGCAGCCCGACTTACGGGGGGCGAGGAGATACGCAGTATTTT
TRBV6-1,TRBJ1-5,NA,few,CASSEVTASNQPQHF,TGTGCCAGCAGTGAAGTCACAGCCAGCAATCAGCCCCAGCATTTT
TRBV27,TRBJ1-4,TRBD1,once,CASSAQGQSIEKLFF,TGTGCCAGCAGTGCCCAGGGACAGTCTATAGAAAAACTGTTTTTT
TRBV7-2,TRBJ2-2,TRBD2,NA,CASRVAGGTGELFF,TGTGCCAGCAGGGTAGCGGGAGGCACCGGGGAGCTGTTTTTT
TRBV28,TRBJ2-7,TRBD2,few,CAIKTGGDEQYF,TGTGCCATAAAAACGGGAGGGGACGAGCAGTACTTC
TRBV7-3,TRBJ2-3,NA,once,CASSLRVSDTQYF,TGTGCCAGCAGCTTAAGAGTGTCAGATACGCAGTATTTT
TRBV19,TRBJ1-1,TRBD1,once,CASSISRGRNTEAFF,TGTGCCAGTAGTATTTCAAGGGGGCGTAACACTGAAGCTTTCTTT
TRBV7-3,TRBJ1-1,NA,few,CASSLQGGSTEAFF,TGTGCCAGCAGCTTACAGGGAGGGAGCACTGAAGCTTTCTTT
TRBV6-5,TRBJ1-1,NA,NA,CASSYSIGEGNTEAFF,TGTGCCAGCAGTTACTCGATCGGGGAAGGGAACACTGAAGCTTTCTTT
TRBV7-9,TRBJ1-6,NA,few,CASSPSASGGNSPLHF,TGTGCCAGCAGCCCTTCGGCATCAGGTGGAAATTCACCCCTCCACTTT
TRBV5-4,TRBJ2-3,TRBD1,NA,CASSWTGSKDTQYF,TGTGCCAGCAGCTGGACAGGGAGTAAGGATACGCAGTATTTT
TRBV9,TRBJ2-5,TRBD1,NA,CASSVGQGETQYF,TGTGCCAGCAGCGTGGGACAGGGAGAGACCCAGTACTTC
TRBV6-1,TRBJ2-1,NA,NA,CAAHRENKNEQFF,TGTGCCGCCCACCGGGAGAACAAGAATGAGCAGTTCTTC
TRBV19,TRBJ2-7,TRBD2,once,CASSIRGTSATYEQYF,TGTGCCAGTAGTATCCGAGGGACTAGCGCAACCTACGAGCAGTACTTC
TRBV6-5,TRBJ2-7,NA,NA,CASSFQGEEQYF,TGTGCCAGCAGTTTTCAGGGTGAAGAGCAGTACTTC
TRBV5-1,TRBJ2-5,NA,NA,CASSLAVGETQYF,TGCGCCAGCAGCTTGGCGGTTGGAGAGACCCAGTACTTC
TRBV4-2,TRBJ2-1,NA,NA,CASSQVTPPNEQFF,TGTGCCAGCAGCCAAGTCACTCCACCCAATGAGCAGTTCTTC
TRBV29-1,TRBJ2-7,NA,few,CSVVRGSDYEQYF,TGCAGCGTTGTGAGGGGGTCCGACTACGAGCAGTACTTC
TRBV16,TRBJ1-1,TRBD1,NA,CASSQGQGRVTEAFF,TGTGCCAGCAGCCAAGGACAGGGGAGGGTCACTGAAGCTTTCTTT
TRBV6-6,TRBJ2-1,TRBD2,NA,CASIPGASGENEQFF,TGTGCCAGCATTCCCGGGGCTAGCGGGGAGAATGAGCAGTTCTTC
TRBV19,TRBJ2-2,NA,NA,CAVEPGTGELFF,TGTGCCGTAGAACCGGGGACCGGGGAGCTGTTTTTT
TRBV28,TRBJ2-3,TRBD2,NA,CASRGRLAGGITDTQYF,TGTGCCAGCAGGGGTAGGCTAGCGGGGGGGATCACAGATACGCAGTATTTT
TRBV19,TRBJ1-1,NA,NA,CASSIPREGNTEAFF,TGTGCCAGTAGTATACCAAGGGAGGGGAACACTGAAGCTTTCTTT
TRBV28,TRBJ2-7,NA,NA,CASSLSIGDEQYF,TGTGCCAGCAGTTTAAGCATAGGGGACGAGCAGTACTTC
TRBV2,TRBJ1-2,NA,NA,CASAWTAYGYTF,TGTGCCAGCGCCTGGACAGCATATGGCTACACCTTC
TRBV28,TRBJ1-5,NA,few,CASSPPIISPDQPQHF,TGTGCCAGCAGTCCCCCGATTATAAGCCCGGATCAGCCCCAGCATTTT
TRBV18,TRBJ1-1,NA,NA,CASSPTYMNTEAFF,TGTGCCAGCTCACCGACATACATGAACACTGAAGCTTTCTTT